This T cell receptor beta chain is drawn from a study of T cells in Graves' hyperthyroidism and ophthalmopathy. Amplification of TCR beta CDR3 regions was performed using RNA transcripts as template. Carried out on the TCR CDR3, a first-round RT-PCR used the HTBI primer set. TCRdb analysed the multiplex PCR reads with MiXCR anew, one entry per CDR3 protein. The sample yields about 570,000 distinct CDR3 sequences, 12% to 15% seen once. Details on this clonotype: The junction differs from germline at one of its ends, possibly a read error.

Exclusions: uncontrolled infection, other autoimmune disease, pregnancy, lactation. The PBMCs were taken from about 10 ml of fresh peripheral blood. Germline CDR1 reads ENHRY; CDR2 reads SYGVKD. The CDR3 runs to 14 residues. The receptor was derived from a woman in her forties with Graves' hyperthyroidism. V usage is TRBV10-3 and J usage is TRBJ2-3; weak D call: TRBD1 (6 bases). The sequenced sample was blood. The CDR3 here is CAITEGVGADTQYF. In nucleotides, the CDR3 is TGTGCCATCACTGAGGGGGTGGGCGCAGATACGCAGTATTTT.